Listed below are T cell receptor beta chains from one sample, sequenced in a study of response to subunit inactivated influenza vaccine. TCRdb re-called the RT-PCR reads with MiXCR, one entry per CDR3 protein. The sample consists of roughly 790,000 distinct CDR3 sequences, 21% of them appearing once. Sequencing used PBMCs from blood, obtained roughly 5 days after vaccination. These receptors came from a man aged 50 to 59 who received an inactivated influenza vaccine. Each CDR3 is given with its conserved first and last residue. D genes are given only for firm matches. Only some rows state a clone size, as once, few, many or a class for expanded clones.

D: .
size: .
V: TRBV7-2
J: TRBJ1-5
CDR3: CASSPGSRANQPQHF
DNA: TGTGCCAGCAGCCCAGGGTCCAGGGCCAATCAGCCCCAGCATTTT

D: .
size: .
V: TRBV24-1
J: TRBJ2-7
CDR3: CATSDTYRANEQYF
DNA: TGTGCCACCAGTGATACTTACAGGGCTAACGAGCAGTACTTC

D: TRBD1
size: .
V: TRBV20-1
J: TRBJ2-2
CDR3: CSAGIGTGANTGELFF
DNA: TGCAGTGCTGGCATTGGGACAGGGGCCAACACCGGGGAGCTGTTTTTT

D: .
size: few
V: TRBV12-3/TRBV12-4
J: TRBJ2-3
CDR3: CASTPVGSDTQYF
DNA: TGTGCCAGCACCCCTGTTGGCTCAGATACGCAGTATTTT

D: .
size: few
V: TRBV7-2
J: TRBJ2-2
CDR3: CASSLAGGDTGELFF
DNA: TGTGCCAGCAGCTTAGCGGGGGGCGACACCGGGGAGCTGTTTTTT

D: TRBD1
size: .
V: TRBV5-1
J: TRBJ2-7
CDR3: CASNPGQTYEQYF
DNA: TGCGCCAGCAACCCGGGACAGACCTACGAGCAGTACTTC

D: .
size: .
V: TRBV6-5
J: TRBJ1-2
CDR3: CASSNGRGWGGYTF
DNA: TGTGCCAGCAGTAACGGTCGGGGGTGGGGTGGCTACACCTTC

D: .
size: .
V: TRBV5-6
J: TRBJ1-3
CDR3: CASSNGTPSDTIYF
DNA: TGTGCCAGCAGCAACGGGACGCCGTCAGACACCATATATTTT

D: TRBD2
size: .
V: TRBV12-3/TRBV12-4
J: TRBJ2-7
CDR3: CASSPSGLGEQYF
DNA: TGTGCCAGCAGCCCTAGCGGTTTGGGCGAGCAGTACTTC

D: .
size: few
V: TRBV7-2
J: TRBJ1-2
CDR3: CASSLAGSIYYGYTF
DNA: TGTGCCAGCAGCTTGGCAGGGAGTATTTACTATGGCTACACCTTC

D: TRBD2
size: .
V: TRBV6-2/TRBV6-3
J: TRBJ2-1
CDR3: CASRLLAGVLEQFF
DNA: TGTGCCAGCAGACTACTAGCGGGAGTTCTGGAGCAGTTCTTC

D: TRBD1
size: .
V: TRBV7-9
J: TRBJ1-6
CDR3: CASGRGPNSPLHF
DNA: TGTGCCAGCGGGAGGGGGCCTAATTCACCCCTCCACTTT

D: .
size: .
V: TRBV20-1
J: TRBJ2-3
CDR3: CSATIGERGTDTQYF
DNA: TGCAGTGCTACAATAGGCGAGCGGGGCACAGATACGCAGTATTTT

D: .
size: few
V: TRBV20-1
J: TRBJ1-2
CDR3: CSAGGLIDGYTF
DNA: TGCAGTGCGGGGGGGTTGATCGACGGCTACACCTTC

D: .
size: few
V: TRBV5-4
J: TRBJ2-4
CDR3: CASSLGGVDKNIQYF
DNA: TGTGCCAGCAGCTTGGGAGGTGTCGACAAAAACATTCAGTACTTC

D: .
size: .
V: TRBV20-1
J: TRBJ2-3
CDR3: CSARGPAVSTDTQYF
DNA: TGCAGTGCTAGGGGGCCAGCGGTTAGCACAGATACGCAGTATTTT

D: .
size: .
V: TRBV4-2
J: TRBJ2-6
CDR3: CASSPGYFSGANVLTF
DNA: TGTGCCAGCAGCCCTGGGTACTTCTCTGGGGCCAACGTCCTGACTTTC

D: .
size: many
V: TRBV20-1
J: TRBJ2-5
CDR3: CSATVIMETQYF
DNA: TGCAGTGCTACGGTCATCATGGAGACCCAGTACTTC

D: TRBD1
size: .
V: TRBV11-2
J: TRBJ2-1
CDR3: CASSFVRRGRGEQFF
DNA: TGTGCCAGCAGCTTTGTCCGCAGGGGGCGAGGTGAGCAGTTCTTC

D: .
size: few
V: TRBV12-3/TRBV12-4
J: TRBJ2-3
CDR3: CASRKWGARVTDTQYF
DNA: TGTGCCAGCAGAAAGTGGGGGGCGCGTGTCACAGATACGCAGTATTTT

D: TRBD1
size: few
V: TRBV6-1
J: TRBJ1-1
CDR3: CASSRTGSVGTEAFF
DNA: TGTGCCAGCAGCCGGACAGGGAGCGTCGGCACTGAAGCTTTCTTT

D: .
size: .
V: TRBV24-1
J: TRBJ2-1
CDR3: CATSDKDVGPNNEQFF
DNA: TGTGCCACCAGTGATAAGGACGTAGGACCTAACAATGAGCAGTTCTTC

D: TRBD1
size: once
V: TRBV7-3
J: TRBJ2-3
CDR3: CASSLQGESTDTQYF
DNA: TGTGCCAGCAGCTTACAGGGGGAGAGCACAGATACGCAGTATTTT

D: .
size: many
V: TRBV20-1
J: TRBJ2-3
CDR3: CSAPEGVRPTDTQYF
DNA: TGCAGTGCTCCAGAGGGGGTGCGGCCCACAGATACGCAGTATTTT

D: TRBD2
size: .
V: TRBV24-1
J: TRBJ2-7
CDR3: CATSERAGGNYEQYF
DNA: TGTGCCACCAGTGAACGAGCGGGAGGAAACTACGAGCAGTACTTC

D: TRBD1
size: few
V: TRBV5-1
J: TRBJ1-5
CDR3: CASSSGTGDSNQPQHF
DNA: TGCGCCAGCAGCTCCGGGACAGGGGATAGCAATCAGCCCCAGCATTTT

D: .
size: few
V: TRBV28
J: TRBJ2-2
CDR3: CAIRGGRRNGELFF
DNA: TGTGCCATCCGTGGTGGGAGGAGGAACGGGGAGCTGTTTTTT

D: .
size: few
V: TRBV3-1
J: TRBJ1-6
CDR3: CASSQVRVKSPLHF
DNA: TGTGCCAGCAGCCAAGTCAGAGTGAAATCACCCCTCCACTTT

D: .
size: few
V: TRBV18
J: TRBJ2-1
CDR3: CASSPSSAHEQFF
DNA: TGTGCCAGCTCACCTAGTTCCGCGCATGAGCAGTTCTTC

D: TRBD2
size: few
V: TRBV9
J: TRBJ2-7
CDR3: CASSKGLATYAIDEQYF
DNA: TGTGCCAGCAGCAAGGGACTAGCGACCTATGCGATCGACGAGCAGTACTTC

D: TRBD1
size: few
V: TRBV24-1
J: TRBJ2-5
CDR3: CATSEPNRGARETQYF
DNA: TGTGCCACCAGTGAGCCGAACAGGGGGGCGAGAGAGACCCAGTACTTC

D: .
size: many
V: TRBV12-3/TRBV12-4
J: TRBJ1-6
CDR3: CASSTGQNNSPLHF
DNA: TGTGCCAGCAGTACGGGACAAAATAATTCACCCCTCCACTTT

D: TRBD2
size: few
V: TRBV29-1
J: TRBJ2-7
CDR3: CSVGGLAGASYEQYF
DNA: TGCAGCGTTGGAGGGCTAGCGGGGGCATCCTACGAGCAGTACTTC

D: .
size: .
V: TRBV12-3/TRBV12-4
J: TRBJ1-2
CDR3: CASSARRQEPVYGYTF
DNA: TGTGCCAGCAGTGCCCGTCGACAGGAACCAGTTTATGGCTACACCTTC

D: TRBD2
size: few
V: TRBV5-1
J: TRBJ2-1
CDR3: CASSLSAGANEQFF
DNA: TGCGCCAGCAGCTTATCAGCGGGGGCCAATGAGCAGTTCTTC

D: .
size: .
V: TRBV28
J: TRBJ1-4
CDR3: CASSLSEQGQFVAPPREKLFF
DNA: TGTGCCAGCAGTTTGTCGGAACAGGGCCAATTTGTGGCCCCCCCTAGGGAAAAACTGTTTTTT

D: TRBD2
size: few
V: TRBV4-2
J: TRBJ2-3
CDR3: CASSPPAGGRKYF
DNA: TGTGCCAGCAGCCCCCCAGCGGGGGGTCGAAAGTATTTT

D: TRBD1
size: .
V: TRBV6-1
J: TRBJ1-1
CDR3: CASSEQDRGRIEAFF
DNA: TGTGCCAGCAGTGAACAGGACAGGGGGCGGATTGAAGCTTTCTTT

D: .
size: few
V: TRBV25-1
J: TRBJ2-4
CDR3: CASSATGVVQYF
DNA: TGTGCCAGCAGTGCGACAGGAGTCGTTCAGTACTTC

D: .
size: .
V: TRBV5-1
J: TRBJ2-5
CDR3: CASRGVGTRETQYF
DNA: TGCGCCAGCAGGGGTGTGGGGACTCGAGAGACCCAGTACTTC

D: TRBD2
size: few
V: TRBV6-2/TRBV6-3
J: TRBJ2-3
CDR3: CASSPGLAGSDTQYF
DNA: TGTGCCAGCAGTCCGGGACTAGCGGGGTCAGATACGCAGTATTTT

D: .
size: .
V: TRBV20-1
J: TRBJ2-2
CDR3: CSARVGGPAAGELFF
DNA: TGCAGTGCTAGAGTAGGGGGTCCAGCAGCCGGGGAGCTGTTTTTT

D: .
size: many
V: TRBV12-3/TRBV12-4
J: TRBJ1-1
CDR3: CATTVTTEAFF
DNA: TGTGCCACAACAGTTACCACTGAAGCTTTCTTT